This T cell receptor beta chain was observed in a study of blood T cell repertoires in COVID-19. TCRdb's table, derived via immunoSEQ multiplex PCR, lists solely in-frame clones and lacks some. The data contain approximately 150,000 clones, around four fifths of them seen just once; the ten biggest clones take up 2% to 3%. The germline gives CDR1 LNHDA, CDR2 SQIVND (reference sequence). The junction had 9 bases not matched to a gene; V was cut back by 5 bases and J by 0 bases. CDR3 length equals 16 residues. The receptor's source is a man aged 35 to 55 with acute COVID-19. Sample: PBMCs or T cells enriched from blood (not recorded which). The chain employs TRBV19 and TRBJ1-2; 7 bases are shared with TRBD1. The CDR3 DNA reads TGTGCCAGTAGTTTCCGGGACAGTAGCTCTAACTATGGCTACACCTTC. Translating gives CASSFRDSSSNYGYTF.